This is a list of T cell receptor beta chains from one sample in a study of cytomegalovirus exposure and HLA in healthy donors. The method was immunoSEQ multiplex PCR; TCRdb's version includes in-frame clones alone and lacks a portion of them. This table holds 130,000 or so clones, more than 60% found once. The sequenced sample consisted of PBMCs. Source of these receptors: a female donor in good health and CMV-seronegative. CDR3s include the opening cysteine and the closing phenylalanine or tryptophan. The order of the fields is J gene, clone size, D gene, V gene, CDR3 protein, CDR3 DNA. A D gene is named only where the DNA matches it firmly. Size is omitted from some rows. Given values are once, few, many or a class for expanded clones.

j_gene: TRBJ2-6
abundance: .
d_gene: .
v_gene: TRBV5-8
CDR3aa: CASSAMVGANVLTF
CDR3nt: TGTGCCAGCAGCGCTATGGTCGGGGCCAACGTCCTGACTTTC

j_gene: TRBJ2-7
abundance: .
d_gene: TRBD2
v_gene: TRBV7-2
CDR3aa: CASRGGSNEQYF
CDR3nt: TGTGCCAGCAGGGGAGGGTCCAACGAGCAGTACTTC

j_gene: TRBJ2-1
abundance: .
d_gene: .
v_gene: TRBV27
CDR3aa: CASSLLPDNEQFF
CDR3nt: TGTGCCAGCAGTTTATTGCCGGACAATGAGCAGTTCTTC

j_gene: TRBJ1-2
abundance: .
d_gene: .
v_gene: TRBV5-1
CDR3aa: CASSLENGEVYGYTF
CDR3nt: TGCGCCAGCAGCTTGGAAAATGGGGAGGTGTACGGCTACACCTTC

j_gene: TRBJ1-1
abundance: once
d_gene: .
v_gene: TRBV7-3
CDR3aa: CASSSRGSDTEAFF
CDR3nt: TGTGCCAGCAGCTCGAGGGGGAGTGACACTGAAGCTTTCTTT

j_gene: TRBJ1-3
abundance: few
d_gene: .
v_gene: TRBV29-1
CDR3aa: CSVSAGTGTVGTIYF
CDR3nt: TGCAGCGTTAGCGCCGGGACCGGGACTGTAGGTACCATATATTTT

j_gene: TRBJ1-6
abundance: once
d_gene: TRBD1
v_gene: TRBV18
CDR3aa: CASSLPYTGGDSPLHF
CDR3nt: TGTGCCAGCTCACTACCATACACAGGGGGAGATTCACCCCTCCACTTT

j_gene: TRBJ1-5
abundance: .
d_gene: .
v_gene: TRBV18
CDR3aa: CASSPREGNQPQHF
CDR3nt: TGTGCCAGCTCACCACGTGAGGGCAATCAGCCCCAGCATTTT

j_gene: TRBJ2-3
abundance: .
d_gene: .
v_gene: TRBV7-8
CDR3aa: CASSLGPRRRSTDTQYF
CDR3nt: TGTGCCAGCAGCTTAGGTCCCCGACGGAGAAGCACAGATACGCAGTATTTT

j_gene: TRBJ1-4
abundance: .
d_gene: .
v_gene: TRBV21-1
CDR3aa: CASSKVPRGLTNEKLFF
CDR3nt: TGTGCCAGCAGCAAAGTCCCCAGGGGGCTCACTAATGAAAAACTGTTTTTT

j_gene: TRBJ1-4
abundance: few
d_gene: TRBD1
v_gene: TRBV28
CDR3aa: CASSRQGATNEKLFF
CDR3nt: TGTGCCAGCAGCCGACAGGGGGCAACTAATGAAAAACTGTTTTTT

j_gene: TRBJ2-1
abundance: .
d_gene: TRBD2
v_gene: TRBV11-3
CDR3aa: CASSLGQRTSGVYNEQFF
CDR3nt: TGTGCCAGCAGCTTAGGACAACGGACTAGCGGGGTATACAATGAGCAGTTCTTC